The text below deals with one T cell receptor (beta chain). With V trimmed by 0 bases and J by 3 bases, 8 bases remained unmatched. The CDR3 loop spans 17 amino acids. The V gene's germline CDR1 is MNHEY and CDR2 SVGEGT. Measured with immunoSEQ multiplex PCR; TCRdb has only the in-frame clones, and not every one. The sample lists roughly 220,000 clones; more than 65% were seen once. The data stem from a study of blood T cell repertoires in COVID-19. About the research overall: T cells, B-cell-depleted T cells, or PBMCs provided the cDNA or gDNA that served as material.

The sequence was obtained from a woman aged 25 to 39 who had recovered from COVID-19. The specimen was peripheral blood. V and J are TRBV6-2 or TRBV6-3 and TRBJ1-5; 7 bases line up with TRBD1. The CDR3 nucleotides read TGTGCCAGCAGTTACTCTTTCGGGCAGGGGGTCAATCAGCCCCAGCATTTT. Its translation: CASSYSFGQGVNQPQHF.